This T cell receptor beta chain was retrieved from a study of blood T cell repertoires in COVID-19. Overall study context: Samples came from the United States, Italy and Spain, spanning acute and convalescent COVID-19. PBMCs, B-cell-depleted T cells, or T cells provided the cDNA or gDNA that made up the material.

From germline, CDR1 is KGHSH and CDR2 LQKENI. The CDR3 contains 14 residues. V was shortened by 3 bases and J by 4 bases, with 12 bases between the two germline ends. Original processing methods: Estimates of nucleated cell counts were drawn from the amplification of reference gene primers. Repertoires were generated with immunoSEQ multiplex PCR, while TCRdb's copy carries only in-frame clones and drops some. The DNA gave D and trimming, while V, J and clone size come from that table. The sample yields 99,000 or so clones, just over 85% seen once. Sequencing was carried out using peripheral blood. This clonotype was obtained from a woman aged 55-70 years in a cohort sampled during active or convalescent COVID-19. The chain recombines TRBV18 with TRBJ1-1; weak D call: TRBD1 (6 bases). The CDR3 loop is CASSPRQAATEAFF. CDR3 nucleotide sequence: TGTGCCAGCTCACCGAGACAGGCGGCCACTGAAGCTTTCTTT. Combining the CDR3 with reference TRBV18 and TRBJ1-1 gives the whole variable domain NAGVMQNPRHLVRRRGQEARLRCSPMKGHSHVYWYRQLPEEGLKFMVYLQKENIIDESGMPKERFSAEFPKEGPSILRIQQVVRGDSAAYFCASSPRQAATEAFFGQGTRLTVV.